This T cell receptor beta chain was obtained from a study of early T cells in non-severe SARS-CoV-2 infection. Overall study: From unsorted whole blood, bulk RNA was sequenced, and the chains remained unpaired.

Tagging with unique molecular identifiers was applied to individual cDNA molecules. From the 5' RACE reads, TCRdb called clonotypes with MiXCR, one entry per CDR3 protein. The data contain more than 30,000 distinct CDR3 sequences, roughly 5.9% of them singletons. This CDR3 comprises 14 residues. From germline, CDR1 is SGHDN and CDR2 FVKESK. V shed 4 bases and J 5 bases; nucleotides not matched to a gene: 5. In its sample, this clonotype was seen a few times. Its antigen is unidentified. Findings and limits, study-wide: Anti-spike CD8 specificities were favored by VDJdb matching, whose results missed private and CD4 specificities.

The TCR sequence derives from an adult who was a healthcare worker with PCR-confirmed SARS-CoV-2 infection or an uninfected control (not recorded which). The J gene is TRBJ2-5, the V gene TRBV14, with 9 bases matching TRBD2. The sample consisted of whole blood. The CDR3 region is CASSPPAGGETQYF. Written as DNA, the CDR3 is TGTGCCAGCAGCCCTCCGGCGGGAGGGGAGACCCAGTACTTC.